Below, one T cell receptor beta chain is given with its context. In Seattle, patients joined the study during active infection and were tracked longitudinally. The CDR3 extends over 15 amino acids. Trimming at V came to 3 bases and at J to 7 bases, leaving 13 bases not matched to a gene. Germline CDR1 is DFQATT and CDR2 is SNEGSKA (reference sequence). Data came from immunoSEQ multiplex PCR; TCRdb stores just in-frame clones and leaves some out. The sample has a few hundred thousand clones, just under 90% seen once. The data are from a study of blood T cell repertoires in COVID-19. Study-level background: Sample material is recorded as cDNA or gDNA derived from T cells, B-cell-depleted T cells, or PBMCs.

This receptor was taken from a woman in her twenties or thirties with COVID-19, enrolled during active disease. The chain has TRBV20-1 and TRBJ1-2, with TRBD1 matching over 8 bases. The sequencing sample was made of peripheral blood. The CDR3 DNA sequence: TGCAGTGCTAGTGAGGGACGGACAGGGTTGAGTGGCTACACCTTC. Protein product: CSASEGRTGLSGYTF.